This T cell receptor (beta chain) was identified during a study of Graves' ophthalmopathy and Graves' hyperthyroidism. Study at large: The blood sample was drawn at first diagnosis and before any treatment. Overall study findings and caveats: Most clonotypes expanded in thyroid above 0.001 frequency were present in blood too.

Additional autoimmune diseases, uncontrolled infections, pregnancy or lactation disqualified patients. Roughly 10 ml of fresh blood yielded the PBMCs by density gradient. Comment on this clonotype: The target antigen is unknown.

Amplification of the TCR beta CDR3 regions used RNA transcripts (as template). The library came from an HTBI-primed first-round RT-PCR and a second-round multiplex PCR. TCRdb processed the multiplex PCR reads anew with MiXCR; each CDR3 protein has one entry. This table has about 40,000 distinct CDR3 sequences, approximately 52% appearing once. The CDR3 spans 14 residues. V lost 0 bases, J lost 6 bases, and 13 bases lay in between. The germline CDR1 and CDR2 sequences are SGHDT and YYEEEE. What was sequenced was peripheral blood. The chain recombines TRBV5-6 with TRBJ2-7; D possibly corresponds to TRBD1 (5 bases). The source of this sequence is an adult man with Graves' ophthalmopathy. The CDR3 reads CASSLAQGRGEQYV. CDR3 nucleotide sequence: TGTGCCAGCAGCTTGGCCCAGGGTAGGGGCGAGCAGTACGTC.